The 6 T cell receptor beta chains below come from one sample, sequenced in a study of T cell repertoires in cytomegalovirus infection. MiXCR was run by TCRdb on the reads, yielding one entry per CDR3 protein. The top ten clones hold 40% to 55% of a sample with some 240,000 distinct CDR3 sequences, about 17% of them seen once. Sequencing was done on a sample of CD8+ T cells from PBMCs. The receptor source for this set is a human donor in good health (CMV status not recorded). Some clones in this sample may be carry-over from other donors' samples.

This clonotype has only a few counts. The chain carries TRBV20-1 and TRBJ1-2; tentative D call: TRBD1 (5 bases). This CDR3 contains 16 residues. V was trimmed by 0 bases and J by 8 bases, leaving 22 bases between them. The germline CDR1 and CDR2 sequences are DFQATT and SNEGSKA (reference sequence). Here the CDR3 DNA reads TGCAGTGCTAGAGATTCTTATAGGGACTGGAGTCTGGGCTACACCTTC. The encoded protein is CSARDSYRDWSLGYTF.

The chain is built from TRBV29-1 and TRBJ1-1, with a possible D match to TRBD1 (5 bases). Germline V gene sequence: CDR1 SQVTM, CDR2 ANQGSEA. Trimming pared 4 bases from V and 6 bases from J, leaving 12 bases between. The CDR3 extends over 12 amino acids. CDR3 DNA sequence: TGCAGCGTTGTTTCGGGGGGTGCTGAAGCTTTCTTT. Translating it yields CSVVSGGAEAFF. Full variable domain (outside the CDR3, taken from reference TRBV29-1 and TRBJ1-1): SAVISQKPSRDICQRGTSLTIQCQVDSQVTMMFWYRQQPGQSLTLIATANQGSEATYESGFVIDKFPISRPNLTFSTLTVSNMSPEDSSIYLCSVVSGGAEAFFGQGTRLTVV.

This clonotype occurred many times. The chain employs TRBV5-5 and TRBJ2-3; D unclear. Germline V gene sequence: CDR1 SGHKS, CDR2 YYEKEE (reference sequence). This CDR3 is built from 15 residues. The ends were cut back, 4 bases at V and 0 bases at J, with 12 bases in the middle. The CDR3 DNA reads as TGTGCCAGCAGCCCGGGTACGGCGAGCACAGATACGCAGTATTTT. Its translation is CASSPGTASTDTQYF.

This clonotype was counted many times. The CDR3 DNA reads as TGTGCCAGCACCTTCGGAGAGACCCCGAGGACTGAAGCTTTCTTT. As protein: CASTFGETPRTEAFF. The chain joins TRBV28 to TRBJ1-1; D uncertain. V lost 7 bases and J lost 5, with 20 bases in between. Germline V CDR1 and CDR2: MDHEN, SYDVKM. This CDR3 contains 15 residues.

V and J are TRBV28 and TRBJ1-6, with D tentatively TRBD1 (6 bases). Germline V gene lookup returns CDR1 MDHEN and CDR2 SYDVKM. V shed 5 bases and J shed 0 bases, with 17 bases lying between them. This CDR3 comprises 18 residues. The CDR3 DNA reads as TGTGCCAGCAGTCAACAGGGTAGCTTCAGCTCCTATAATTCACCCCTCCACTTT. This encodes CASSQQGSFSSYNSPLHF.

As concerns this clonotype: With a much larger clone just one base away, this may be a read error. The chain joins TRBV7-4 to TRBJ2-2; D is possibly TRBD2 (5 bases). There are 13 residues in the CDR3. Germline loops: CDR1 SGHVT, CDR2 SQSDAQ. The CDR3 spells CASSLATTGELVF. CDR3 coding DNA: TGTGCCAGCAGCTTAGCGACGACCGGGGAGCTGGTTTTT.